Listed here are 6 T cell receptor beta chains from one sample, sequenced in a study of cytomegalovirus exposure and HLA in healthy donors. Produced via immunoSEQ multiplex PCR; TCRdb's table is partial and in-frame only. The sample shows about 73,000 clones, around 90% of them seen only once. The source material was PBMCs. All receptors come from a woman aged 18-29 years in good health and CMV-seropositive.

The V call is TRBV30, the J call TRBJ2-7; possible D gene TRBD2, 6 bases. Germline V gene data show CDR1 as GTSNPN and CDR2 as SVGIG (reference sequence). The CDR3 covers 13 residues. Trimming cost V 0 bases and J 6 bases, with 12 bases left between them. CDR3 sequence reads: CAWSVGAGLEQYF. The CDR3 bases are TGTGCCTGGAGTGTCGGGGCGGGGCTCGAGCAGTACTTC.

The CDR3 DNA follows: TGTGCCAGCAGCTTAGAGTCTAGCGGGAGACCTTGGGAGCAGTACTTC. Translated: CASSLESSGRPWEQYF. This chain joins TRBV7-2 and TRBJ2-7, with 10 bases that match TRBD2. CDR1 and CDR2 (germline): SGHTA, FQGNSA. Trimming took 1 base from V and 7 from J; bases not matched to a gene: 10. The CDR3 spans 16 residues.

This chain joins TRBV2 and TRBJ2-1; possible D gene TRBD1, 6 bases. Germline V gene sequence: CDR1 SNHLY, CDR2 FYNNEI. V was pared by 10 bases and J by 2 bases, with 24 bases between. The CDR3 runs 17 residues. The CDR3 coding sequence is TGTGCCACAAAGGGTGAAACAGGGAAGTTCGCCTACAATGAGCAGTTCTTC. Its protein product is CATKGETGKFAYNEQFF.

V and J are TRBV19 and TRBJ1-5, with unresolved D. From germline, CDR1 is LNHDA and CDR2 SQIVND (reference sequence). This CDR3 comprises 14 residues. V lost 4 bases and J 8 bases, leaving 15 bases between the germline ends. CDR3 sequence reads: CASSSTHDLEPQHF. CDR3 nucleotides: TGTGCCAGTAGTAGCACACACGACTTGGAGCCCCAGCATTTT.

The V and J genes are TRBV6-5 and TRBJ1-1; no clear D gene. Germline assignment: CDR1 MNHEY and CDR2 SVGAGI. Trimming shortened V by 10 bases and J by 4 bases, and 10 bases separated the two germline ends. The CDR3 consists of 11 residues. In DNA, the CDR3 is TGTGCCACCACTCGGGGCACTGAAGCTTTCTTT. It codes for CATTRGTEAFF.

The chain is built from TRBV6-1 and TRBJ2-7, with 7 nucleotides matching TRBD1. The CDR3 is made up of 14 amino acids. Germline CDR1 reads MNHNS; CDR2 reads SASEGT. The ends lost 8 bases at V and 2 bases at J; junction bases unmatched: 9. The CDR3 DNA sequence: TGTGCCAGCTCGAAAGGGGACAGAGCCTACGAGCAGTACTTC. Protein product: CASSKGDRAYEQYF.